One T cell receptor beta chain is described in this entry. Its antigen is currently unknown. Germline lookup yields CDR1 SGHRS and CDR2 YFSETQ. Trimming pared 4 bases from V and 1 base from J, leaving 7 bases between. CDR3 length: 13 residues. 13 Jbeta primers and 60 Vbeta primers were used for the PCR. Here immunoSEQ multiplex PCR was the method, and the copy in TCRdb shows in-frame clones only, minus some. The table lists approximately 110,000 clones, nearly 85% of them singletons. This specimen belongs to a study of cytomegalovirus exposure and HLA in healthy donors. Study-level points and caveats: V- and J-gene trimming of TCR beta was linked (in a later analysis) to a missense DCLRE1C variant. Further analysis was carried out later, and it showed several of the most significant clusters appearing linked to common viral pathogens. Later analysis suggested most CMV-associated TCR beta chains were HLA-restricted.

The donors gave bone marrow, and they were healthy. The sample consisted of PBMCs. This chain joins TRBV5-1 and TRBJ2-3, with D tentatively TRBD2 (5 bases). This receptor was taken from a man between 18 and 35 years old in good health and CMV-seronegative. CDR3 nucleotide sequence: TGCGCCAGCAGCGAGGGAGGCACAGATACGCAGTATTTT. Translating it yields CASSEGGTDTQYF.